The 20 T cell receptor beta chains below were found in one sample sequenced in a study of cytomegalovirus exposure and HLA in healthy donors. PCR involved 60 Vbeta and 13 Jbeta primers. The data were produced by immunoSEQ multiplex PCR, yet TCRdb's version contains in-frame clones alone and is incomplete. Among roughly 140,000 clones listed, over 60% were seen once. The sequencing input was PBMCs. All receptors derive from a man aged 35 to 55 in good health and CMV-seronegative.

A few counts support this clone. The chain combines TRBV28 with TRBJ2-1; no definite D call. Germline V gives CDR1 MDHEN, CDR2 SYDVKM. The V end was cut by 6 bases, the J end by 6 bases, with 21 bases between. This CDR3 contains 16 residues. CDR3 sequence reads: CASSPTLVSSSNEQFF. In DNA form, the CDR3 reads TGTGCCAGCAGCCCTACCCTAGTATCGTCAAGCAATGAGCAGTTCTTC.

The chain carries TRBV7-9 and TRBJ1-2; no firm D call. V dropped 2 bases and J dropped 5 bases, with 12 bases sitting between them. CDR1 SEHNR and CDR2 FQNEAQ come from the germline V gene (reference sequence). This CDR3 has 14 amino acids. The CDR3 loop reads CASSLPGVDYGYTF. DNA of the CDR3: TGTGCCAGCAGCTTACCCGGGGTGGATTATGGCTACACCTTC.

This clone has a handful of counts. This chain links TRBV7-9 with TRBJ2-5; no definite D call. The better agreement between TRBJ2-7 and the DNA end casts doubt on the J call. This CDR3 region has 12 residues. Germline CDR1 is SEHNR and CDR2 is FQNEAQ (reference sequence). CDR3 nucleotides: TGTGCCAGCAGCCGTGGGCCTTACGAGCAGTACTTC. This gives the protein CASSRGPYEQYF.

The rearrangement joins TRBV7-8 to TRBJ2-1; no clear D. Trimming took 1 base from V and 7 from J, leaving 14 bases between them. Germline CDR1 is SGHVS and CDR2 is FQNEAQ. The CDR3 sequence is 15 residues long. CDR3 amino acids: CASSLVMYPVNEQFF. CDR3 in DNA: TGTGCCAGCAGCTTAGTTATGTATCCTGTTAATGAGCAGTTCTTC.

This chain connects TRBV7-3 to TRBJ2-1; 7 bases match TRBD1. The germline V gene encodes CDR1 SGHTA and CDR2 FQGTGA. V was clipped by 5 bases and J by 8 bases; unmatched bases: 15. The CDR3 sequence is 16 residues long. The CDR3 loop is CASSALRTGGLHEQFF. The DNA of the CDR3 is TGTGCCAGCAGCGCCCTCCGGACAGGTGGGCTCCATGAGCAGTTCTTC.

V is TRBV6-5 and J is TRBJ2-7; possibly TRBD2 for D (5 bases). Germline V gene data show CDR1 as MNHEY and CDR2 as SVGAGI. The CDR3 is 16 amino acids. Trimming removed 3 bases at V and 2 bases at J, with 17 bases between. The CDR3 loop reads CASSYGIRGAAYEQYF. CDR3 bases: TGTGCCAGCAGTTATGGCATACGGGGAGCGGCCTACGAGCAGTACTTC.

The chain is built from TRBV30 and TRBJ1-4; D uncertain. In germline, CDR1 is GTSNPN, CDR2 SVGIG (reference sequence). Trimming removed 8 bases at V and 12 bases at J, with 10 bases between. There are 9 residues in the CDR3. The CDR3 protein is CAGGEQLFF. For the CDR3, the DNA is TGTGCCGGCGGAGAACAACTGTTTTTT.

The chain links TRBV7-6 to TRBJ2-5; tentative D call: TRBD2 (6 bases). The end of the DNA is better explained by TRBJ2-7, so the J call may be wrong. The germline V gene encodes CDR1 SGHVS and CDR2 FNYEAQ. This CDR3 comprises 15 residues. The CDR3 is CASSPGVGPHYEQYF. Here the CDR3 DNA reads TGTGCCAGCAGCCCGGGGGTAGGGCCCCACTACGAGCAGTACTTC.

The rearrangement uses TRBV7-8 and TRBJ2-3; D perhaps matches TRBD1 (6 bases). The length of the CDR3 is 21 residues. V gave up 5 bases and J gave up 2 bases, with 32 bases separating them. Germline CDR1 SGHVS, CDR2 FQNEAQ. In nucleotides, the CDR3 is TGTGCCAGCAGCCCCCGGTTTTCAGGGGCGAAACCTTCCTTATACACAGATACGCAGTATTTT. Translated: CASSPRFSGAKPSLYTDTQYF.

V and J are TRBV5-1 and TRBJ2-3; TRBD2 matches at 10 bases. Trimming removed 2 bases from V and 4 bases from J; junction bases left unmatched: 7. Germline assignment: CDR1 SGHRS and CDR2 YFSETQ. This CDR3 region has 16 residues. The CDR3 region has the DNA TGCGCCAGCAGCTTACCCAGCGGGGGGGCCGCAGATACGCAGTATTTT. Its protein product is CASSLPSGGAADTQYF.

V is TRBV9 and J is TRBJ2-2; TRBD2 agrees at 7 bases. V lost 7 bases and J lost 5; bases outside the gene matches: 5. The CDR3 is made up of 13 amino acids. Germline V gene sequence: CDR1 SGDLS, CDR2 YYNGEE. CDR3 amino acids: CASGGGGTGELFF. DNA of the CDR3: TGTGCCAGCGGGGGGGGAGGGACCGGGGAGCTGTTTTTT. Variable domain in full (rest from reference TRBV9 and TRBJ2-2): DSGVTQTPKHLITATGQRVTLRCSPRSGDLSVYWYQQSLDQGLQFLIQYYNGEERAKGNILERFSAQQFPDLHSELNLSSLELGDSALYFCASGGGGTGELFFGEGSRLTVL.

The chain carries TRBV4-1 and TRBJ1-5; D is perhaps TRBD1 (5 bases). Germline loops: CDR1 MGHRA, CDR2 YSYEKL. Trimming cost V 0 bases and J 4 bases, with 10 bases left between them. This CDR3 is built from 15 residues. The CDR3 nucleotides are TGCGCCAGCAGCCAAGATCCGGGGGGGAATCAGCCCCAGCATTTT. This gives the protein CASSQDPGGNQPQHF.

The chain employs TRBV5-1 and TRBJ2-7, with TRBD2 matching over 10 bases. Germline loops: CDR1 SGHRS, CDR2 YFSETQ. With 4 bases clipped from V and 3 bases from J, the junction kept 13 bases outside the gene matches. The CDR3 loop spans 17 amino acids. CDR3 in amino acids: CASSPLLTSGPGYEQYF. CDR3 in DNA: TGCGCCAGCAGCCCCTTGTTGACTAGCGGGCCAGGCTACGAGCAGTACTTC.

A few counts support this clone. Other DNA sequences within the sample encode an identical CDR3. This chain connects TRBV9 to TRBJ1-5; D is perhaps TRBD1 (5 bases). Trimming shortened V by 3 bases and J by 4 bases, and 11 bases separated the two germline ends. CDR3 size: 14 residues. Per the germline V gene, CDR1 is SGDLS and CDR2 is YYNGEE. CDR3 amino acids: CASSAAGGNQPQHF. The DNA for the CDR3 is TGTGCCAGCAGCGCTGCTGGGGGGAATCAGCCCCAGCATTTT.

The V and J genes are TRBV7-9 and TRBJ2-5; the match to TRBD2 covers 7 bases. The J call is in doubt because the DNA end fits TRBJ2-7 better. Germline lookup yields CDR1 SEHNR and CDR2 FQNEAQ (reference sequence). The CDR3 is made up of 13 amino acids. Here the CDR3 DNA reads TGTGCCAGCAGCTCCACGACTAGCTCCGAGCAGTACTTC. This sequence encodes CASSSTTSSEQYF.

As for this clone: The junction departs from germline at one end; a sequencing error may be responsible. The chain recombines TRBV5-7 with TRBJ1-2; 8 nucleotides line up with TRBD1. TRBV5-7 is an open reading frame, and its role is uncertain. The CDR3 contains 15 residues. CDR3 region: CASSKHRTGNYGYPF. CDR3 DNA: TGTGCCAGCAGCAAACACCGGACAGGGAACTATGGCTACCCCTTC.

The CDR3: CASSSDRGATGAFF. CDR3 nucleotide sequence: TGTGCCAGCAGTTCCGACAGGGGGGCTACTGGGGCTTTCTTT. V and J are TRBV6-5 and TRBJ1-1; 9 bases fit TRBD1. This CDR3 contains 14 residues. V lost 4 bases to trimming and J lost 11 bases; unmatched junction nucleotides: 11. Germline lookup yields CDR1 MNHEY and CDR2 SVGAGI.

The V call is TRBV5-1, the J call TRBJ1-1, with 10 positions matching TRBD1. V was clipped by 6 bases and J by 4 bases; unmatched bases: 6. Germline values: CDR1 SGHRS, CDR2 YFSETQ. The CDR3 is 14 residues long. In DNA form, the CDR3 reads TGCGCCAGCACTGACAGGGGGCGAGGCACTGAAGCTTTCTTT. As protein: CASTDRGRGTEAFF.

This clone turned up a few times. The CDR3 here is CASSQRGKENTEAFF. The CDR3 nucleotides read TGCGCCAGCAGCCAACGCGGAAAGGAGAACACTGAAGCTTTCTTT. J is TRBJ1-1 and V is TRBV4-1; D unclear. V lost 2 bases and J lost 1, with 11 bases in between. Germline CDR1 reads MGHRA; CDR2 reads YSYEKL. This CDR3 is 15 amino acids long.

The CDR3 region has the DNA TGTGCCAGTAGTACCCACAGGGATGGTAGCGGGAGATCCGAGCAGTACTTC. Translating it yields CASSTHRDGSGRSEQYF. The V gene is TRBV19, the J gene TRBJ2-7; 9 nucleotides match TRBD2. The CDR3 runs to 17 residues. The germline V gene has CDR1 LNHDA and CDR2 SQIVND (reference sequence). V lost 4 bases and J lost 6; bases outside the gene matches: 16.